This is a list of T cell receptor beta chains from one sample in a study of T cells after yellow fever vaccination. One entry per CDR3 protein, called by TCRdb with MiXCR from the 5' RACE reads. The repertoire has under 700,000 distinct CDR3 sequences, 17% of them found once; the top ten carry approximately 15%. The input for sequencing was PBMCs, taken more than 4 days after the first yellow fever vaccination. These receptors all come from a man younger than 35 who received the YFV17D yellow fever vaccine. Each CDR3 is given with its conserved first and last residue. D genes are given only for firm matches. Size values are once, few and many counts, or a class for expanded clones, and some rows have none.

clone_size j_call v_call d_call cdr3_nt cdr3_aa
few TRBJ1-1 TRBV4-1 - TGCGCCAGCAGCCAAGCGCCGAAGTTGCGGATCAGGGAATTGGGGAACACTGAAGCTTTCTTT CASSQAPKLRIRELGNTEAFF
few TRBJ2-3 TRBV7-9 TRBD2 TGTGCCAGCAGCGTCCGCGAGCGGGGCCCGGGGACAGATACGCAGTATTTT CASSVRERGPGTDTQYF
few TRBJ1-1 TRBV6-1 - TGTGCCACCGGACGACCGATTAACACTGAAGCTTTCTTT CATGRPINTEAFF
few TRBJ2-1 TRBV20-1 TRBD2 TGCAGTGCTAGCTTCAGCGGGGGGGGCTGGGATGAGCAGTTCTTC CSASFSGGGWDEQFF
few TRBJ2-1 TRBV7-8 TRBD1 TGTGCCAGCAGCTCGACAGGGGGTGAGCAGTTCTTC CASSSTGGEQFF
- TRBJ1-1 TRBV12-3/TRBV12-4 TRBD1 TGTGCCAGCAGACTCAATACAGGGGGAGAGACTGAAGCTTTCTTT CASRLNTGGETEAFF
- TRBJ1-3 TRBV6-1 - TGTGCCAGCAGTCCCGGGACCGCTGGAAACACCATATATTTT CASSPGTAGNTIYF
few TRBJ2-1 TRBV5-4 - TGTGCCAGCAGCTTGGCCCTAGTTGGAATTTACAATGAGCAGTTCTTC CASSLALVGIYNEQFF
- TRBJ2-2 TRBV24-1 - TGTGCCACCAGTGAGCGCGATAGAGGGGAGCTGTTTTTT CATSERDRGELFF
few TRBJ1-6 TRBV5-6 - TGTGCCAGCAGCTGGCTGGGGGCTGTGACACCCCTCCACTTT CASSWLGAVTPLHF
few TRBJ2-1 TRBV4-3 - TGCGCCAGCAGCCAAGTCGACGGTTCCTACAATGAGCAGTTCTTC CASSQVDGSYNEQFF
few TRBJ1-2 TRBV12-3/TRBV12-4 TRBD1 TGTGCCAGCAGAGAGCAGGGGGACTATGGCTACACCTTC CASREQGDYGYTF
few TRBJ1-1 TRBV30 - TGTGCCTGGACCGGGACACGGGCCCAGGCTTTCTTT CAWTGTRAQAFF
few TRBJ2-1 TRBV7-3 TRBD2 TGTGCCAGCAGCTCTCGCGGGGGGGCCGATGAGCAGTTCTTC CASSSRGGADEQFF
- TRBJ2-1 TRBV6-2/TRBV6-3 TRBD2 TGTGCCAGCAGTTACCGCGGGGGGGCCCGTGAGCAGTTCTTC CASSYRGGAREQFF
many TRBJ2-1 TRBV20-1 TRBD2 TGCAGTGCTAGAGATGAGCGGGAGACCTACAATGAGCAGTTCTTC CSARDERETYNEQFF